The next 5 T cell receptor beta chains were all read from a single sample in a study of Graves' ophthalmopathy and Graves' hyperthyroidism. TCR beta CDR3 regions were amplified from RNA transcripts. HTBI primers were employed in first-round RT-PCR, then a second-round multiplex PCR followed. TCRdb used MiXCR to reprocess the multiplex PCR reads, holding one entry per CDR3 protein. The sample includes about 660,000 distinct CDR3 sequences, over 40% seen only once; the top ten take about 3.3%. Sequencing input: peripheral blood. The source is an adult man with Graves' ophthalmopathy.

As concerns this clonotype: With a much larger clone just one base away, this may be a read error. This chain links TRBV19 with TRBJ2-7, with 9 bases matching TRBD2. Germline assignment: CDR1 LNHDA and CDR2 SQIVND (reference sequence). The CDR3 covers 15 residues. The CDR3 DNA reads as TGTGCCAGTAGTATCCTCCTAGCGGGGTCCTACGGGCAGTACTTC. Protein sequence: CASSILLAGSYGQYF.

In its sample, this clonotype was seen a few times. V and J are TRBV12-5 and TRBJ1-4, with 9 bases that match TRBD1. Germline CDR1 LGHNT, CDR2 FRNRAP. This CDR3 region has 15 residues. The CDR3 DNA is TGTGCCAGCAGTGGGACAGGGCGGGGATATGAAAAACTGTTTTTT. It translates to CASSGTGRGYEKLFF.

In this sample, this clonotype turned up many times. The chain uses TRBV12-5 and TRBJ2-1; D uncertain. The CDR3 length is 12 residues. Looked up from germline, CDR1 is LGHNT and CDR2 is FRNRAP. Trimming left V 0 bases short and J 7 bases short, with 4 bases between. For the CDR3, the DNA is TGTGCTAGTGGTTTGGTTAGAAATGAGCAGTTCTTC. It specifies CASGLVRNEQFF.

This clonotype has only one observation. The chain carries TRBV20-1 and TRBJ2-7, with D perhaps TRBD1 (5 bases). The germline V gene has CDR1 DFQATT and CDR2 SNEGSKA (reference sequence). The ends were cut back, 5 bases at V and 1 base at J, with 21 bases in the middle. The CDR3 is 16 residues long. The CDR3 sequence: CSAGKNTGPISYEQYF. Written as DNA, the CDR3 is TGCAGTGCTGGAAAGAATACAGGCCCGATTTCCTACGAGCAGTACTTC.

Ten or more counts support this clonotype. The chain carries TRBV6-6 and TRBJ1-2, with D tentatively TRBD1 (6 bases). With 3 bases removed from V and 7 bases from J, the gap between germline ends came to 9 bases. Germline V lookup: CDR1 MNHNY, CDR2 SVGAGI (reference sequence). The CDR3 extends over 12 amino acids. Here the CDR3 reads CASSYTGTGYTF. CDR3 nucleotide sequence: TGTGCCAGCAGTTATACAGGGACTGGCTACACCTTC.